This paragraph covers one TCR beta chain sequence. Its antigen is currently unknown. The sample comes from a study of OX40 agonist ivuxolimab in advanced cancers. Looking at the study overall: Ivuxolimab was delivered to patients intravenously every 2 weeks at doses spanning 0.01 to 10 mg/kg. Patients with hepatocellular carcinoma, melanoma, renal cell or head and neck cancer made up the dose-escalation patients.

Unmatched junction bases numbered 9, after V lost 1 base and J lost 4 bases. CDR1 is SGHKS and CDR2 is YYEKEE in the germline V gene (reference sequence). The CDR3 extends over 18 amino acids. Points from the study as a whole: CD4+ T cells averaged fewer expanded clones than CD8+ T cells. Also present in some nonresponders was a low level of normalized T-cell clonal expansion.

Libraries were prepared by immunoSEQ multiplex PCR; TCRdb keeps only in-frame clonotypes and omits some of them. The data hold about 70,000 clones, with more than 80% observed a single time. The rearrangement uses TRBV5-5 and TRBJ2-2; 11 positions agree with TRBD1. This clonotype was sampled from an adult with an advanced solid tumor such as melanoma, head and neck, liver or kidney cancer. The input for sequencing was CD4+ or CD8+ T cells sorted from blood, taken in a trial of the OX40 agonist ivuxolimab. CDR3: CASSLMFRTGGPTGELFF. CDR3 coding DNA: TGTGCCAGCAGCTTGATGTTTAGGACAGGGGGCCCCACCGGGGAGCTGTTTTTT.